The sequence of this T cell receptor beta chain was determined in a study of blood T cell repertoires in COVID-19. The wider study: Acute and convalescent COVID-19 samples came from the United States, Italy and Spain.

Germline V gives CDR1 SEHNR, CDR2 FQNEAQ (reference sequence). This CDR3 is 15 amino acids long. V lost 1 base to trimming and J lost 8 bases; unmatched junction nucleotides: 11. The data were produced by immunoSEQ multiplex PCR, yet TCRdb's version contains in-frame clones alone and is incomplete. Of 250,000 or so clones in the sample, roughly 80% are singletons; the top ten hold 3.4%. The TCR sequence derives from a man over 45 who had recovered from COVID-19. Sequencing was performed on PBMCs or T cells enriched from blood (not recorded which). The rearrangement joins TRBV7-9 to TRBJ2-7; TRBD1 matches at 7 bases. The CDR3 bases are TGTGCCAGCAGCTTAGAAGGGGGCACAATAGGCAAGCAGTACTTC. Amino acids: CASSLEGGTIGKQYF.